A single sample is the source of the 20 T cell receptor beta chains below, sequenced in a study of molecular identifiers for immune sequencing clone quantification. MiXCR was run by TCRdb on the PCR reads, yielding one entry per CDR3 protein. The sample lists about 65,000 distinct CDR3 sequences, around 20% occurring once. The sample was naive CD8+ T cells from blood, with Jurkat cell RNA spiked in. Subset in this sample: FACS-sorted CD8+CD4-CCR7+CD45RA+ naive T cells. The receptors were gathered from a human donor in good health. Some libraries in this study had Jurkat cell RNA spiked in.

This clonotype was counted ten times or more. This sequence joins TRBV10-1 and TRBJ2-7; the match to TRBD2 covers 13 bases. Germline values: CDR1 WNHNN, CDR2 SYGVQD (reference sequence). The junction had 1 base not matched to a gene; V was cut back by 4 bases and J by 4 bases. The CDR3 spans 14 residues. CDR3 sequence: CASSGTSGRYEQYF. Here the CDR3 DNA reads TGCGCCAGCAGTGGGACTAGCGGGAGATACGAGCAGTACTTC.

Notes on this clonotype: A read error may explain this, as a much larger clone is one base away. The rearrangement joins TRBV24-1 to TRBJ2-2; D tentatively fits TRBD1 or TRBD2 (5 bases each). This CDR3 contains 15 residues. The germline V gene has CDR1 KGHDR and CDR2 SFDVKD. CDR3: CAISDWDGYTGELFF. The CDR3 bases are TGTGCCATCAGTGATTGGGACGGATACACCGGGGAGCTGTTTTTT.

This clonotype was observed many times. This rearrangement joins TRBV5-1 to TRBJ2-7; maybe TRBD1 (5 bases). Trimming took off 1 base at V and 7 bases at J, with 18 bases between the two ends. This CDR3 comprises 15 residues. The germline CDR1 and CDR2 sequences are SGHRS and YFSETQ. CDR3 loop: CASSLLDTGLREQYF. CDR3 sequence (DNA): TGCGCCAGCAGCTTGTTGGACACAGGCCTACGGGAGCAGTACTTC.

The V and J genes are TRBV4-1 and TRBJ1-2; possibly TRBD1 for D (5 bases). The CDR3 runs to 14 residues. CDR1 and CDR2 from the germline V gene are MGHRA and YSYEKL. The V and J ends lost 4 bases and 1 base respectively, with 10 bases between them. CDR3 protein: CASSPDRVNYGYTF. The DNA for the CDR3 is TGCGCCAGCAGCCCTGACAGAGTTAACTATGGCTACACCTTC.

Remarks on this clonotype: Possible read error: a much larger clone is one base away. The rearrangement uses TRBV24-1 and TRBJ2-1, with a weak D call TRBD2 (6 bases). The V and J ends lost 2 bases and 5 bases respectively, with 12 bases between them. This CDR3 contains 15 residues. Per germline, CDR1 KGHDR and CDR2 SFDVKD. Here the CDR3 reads CATSDSWRDNNEQFF. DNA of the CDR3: TGTGCCACCAGTGATTCATGGCGGGATAACAATGAGCAGTTCTTC.

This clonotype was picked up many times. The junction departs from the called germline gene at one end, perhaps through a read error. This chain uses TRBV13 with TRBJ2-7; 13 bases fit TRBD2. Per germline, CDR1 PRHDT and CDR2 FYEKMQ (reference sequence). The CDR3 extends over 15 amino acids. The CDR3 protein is CASSPGTSGTYEQYF. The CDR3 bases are TGCGCCAGCAGCCCAGGGACTAGCGGGACCTACGAGCAGTACTTC. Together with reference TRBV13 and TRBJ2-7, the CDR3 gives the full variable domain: AAGVIQSPRHLIKEKRETATLKCYPIPRHDTVYWYQQGPGQDPQFLISFYEKMQSDKGSIPDRFSAQQFSDYHSELNMSSLELGDSALYFCASSPGTSGTYEQYFGPGTRLTVT.

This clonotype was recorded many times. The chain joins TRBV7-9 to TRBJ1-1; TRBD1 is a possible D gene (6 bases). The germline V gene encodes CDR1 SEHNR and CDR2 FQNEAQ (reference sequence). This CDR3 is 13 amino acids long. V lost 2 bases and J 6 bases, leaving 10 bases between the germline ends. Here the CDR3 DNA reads TGTGCCAGCAGCTTAAGGCGGGGGCCTGAAGCTTTCTTT. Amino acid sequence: CASSLRRGPEAFF. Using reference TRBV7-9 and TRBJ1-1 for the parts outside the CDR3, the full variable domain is DTGVSQNPRHKITKRGQNVTFRCDPISEHNRLYWYRQTLGQGPEFLTYFQNEAQLEKSRLLSDRFSAERPKGSFSTLEIQRTEQGDSAMYLCASSLRRGPEAFFGQGTRLTVV.

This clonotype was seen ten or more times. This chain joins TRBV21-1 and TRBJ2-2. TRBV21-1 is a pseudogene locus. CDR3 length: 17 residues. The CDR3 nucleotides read TGTGCCAGCAGCAAAGTGTACGAGGACGAAGAGGCCGGGGAGCTGTTTTTT. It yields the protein CASSKVYEDEEAGELFF.

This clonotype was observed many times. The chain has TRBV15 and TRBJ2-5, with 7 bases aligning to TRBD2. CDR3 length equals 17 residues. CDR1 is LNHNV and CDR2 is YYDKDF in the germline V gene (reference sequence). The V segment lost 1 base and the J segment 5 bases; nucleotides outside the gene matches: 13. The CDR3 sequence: CATSRGPSGALGETQYF. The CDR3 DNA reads TGTGCCACCAGCAGAGGTCCTAGCGGTGCCCTTGGGGAGACCCAGTACTTC.

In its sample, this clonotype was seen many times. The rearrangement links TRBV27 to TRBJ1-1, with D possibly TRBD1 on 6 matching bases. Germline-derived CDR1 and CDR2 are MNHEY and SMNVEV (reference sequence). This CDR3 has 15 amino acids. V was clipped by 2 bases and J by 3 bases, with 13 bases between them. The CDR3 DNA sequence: TGTGCCAGCAGTTTAAAACAGGGCTATTACACTGAAGCTTTCTTT. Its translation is CASSLKQGYYTEAFF.

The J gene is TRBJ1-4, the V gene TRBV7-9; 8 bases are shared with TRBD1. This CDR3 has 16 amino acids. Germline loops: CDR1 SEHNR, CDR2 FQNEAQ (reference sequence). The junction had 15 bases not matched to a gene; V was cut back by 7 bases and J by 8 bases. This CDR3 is CASTPPGSTGGEKLFF. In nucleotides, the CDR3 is TGTGCCAGCACCCCCCCCGGGTCAACAGGGGGGGAAAAACTGTTTTTT.

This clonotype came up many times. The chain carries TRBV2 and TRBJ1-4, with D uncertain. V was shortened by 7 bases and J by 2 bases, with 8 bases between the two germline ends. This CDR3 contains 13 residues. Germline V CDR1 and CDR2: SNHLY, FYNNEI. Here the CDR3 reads CASTGGTNEKLFF. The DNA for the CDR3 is TGTGCCAGCACGGGAGGGACTAATGAAAAACTGTTTTTT.

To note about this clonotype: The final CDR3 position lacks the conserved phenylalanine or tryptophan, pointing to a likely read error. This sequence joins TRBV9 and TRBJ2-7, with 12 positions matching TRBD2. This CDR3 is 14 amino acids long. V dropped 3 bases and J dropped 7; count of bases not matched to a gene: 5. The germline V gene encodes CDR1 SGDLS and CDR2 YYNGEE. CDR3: CASSGTSGIGEQYL. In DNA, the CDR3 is TGTGCCAGCAGCGGGACTAGCGGGATCGGGGAGCAGTACCTC.

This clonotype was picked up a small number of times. CDR3 residues: CASSPPGQYNEQFF. In DNA form, the CDR3 reads TGTGCCAGCAGCCCTCCGGGACAGTACAATGAGCAGTTCTTC. The genes are TRBV7-9 and TRBJ2-1; 7 bases align to TRBD1. V was pared by 5 bases and J by 4 bases, with 5 bases of the junction left unmatched. The CDR3 is 14 residues long. The germline CDR1 and CDR2 sequences are SEHNR and FQNEAQ (reference sequence).

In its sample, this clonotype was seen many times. The DNA of the CDR3 is TGTGCCAGCAGCGGTTCTTGGGGAAGTACAGATACGCAGTATTTT. This codes for CASSGSWGSTDTQYF. The chain employs TRBV9 and TRBJ2-3; the D is unclear. V was shortened by 3 bases and J by 3 bases, with 14 bases between the two germline ends. Germline CDR1 SGDLS, CDR2 YYNGEE. The CDR3 consists of 15 residues.

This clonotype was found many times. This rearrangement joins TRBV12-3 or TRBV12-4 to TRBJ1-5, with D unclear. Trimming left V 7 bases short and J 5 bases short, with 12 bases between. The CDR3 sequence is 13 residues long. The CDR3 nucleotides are TGTGCCAGCACCTCTTTGGGTTATCAGCCCCAGCATTTT. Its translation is CASTSLGYQPQHF.

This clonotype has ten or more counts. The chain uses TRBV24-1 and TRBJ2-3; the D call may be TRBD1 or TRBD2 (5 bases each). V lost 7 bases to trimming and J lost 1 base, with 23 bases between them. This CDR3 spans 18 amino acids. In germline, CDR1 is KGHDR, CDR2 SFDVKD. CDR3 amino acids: CATSQHEVLGTRTDTQYF. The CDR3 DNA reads TGTGCCACCAGCCAACATGAGGTTTTGGGGACCCGCACAGATACGCAGTATTTT.

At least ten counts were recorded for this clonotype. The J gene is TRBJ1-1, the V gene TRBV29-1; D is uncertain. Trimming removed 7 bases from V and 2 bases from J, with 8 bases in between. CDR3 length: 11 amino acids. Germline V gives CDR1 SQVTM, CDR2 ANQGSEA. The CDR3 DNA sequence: TGCAGCGCGCAGCTCAACACTGAAGCTTTCTTT. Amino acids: CSAQLNTEAFF.

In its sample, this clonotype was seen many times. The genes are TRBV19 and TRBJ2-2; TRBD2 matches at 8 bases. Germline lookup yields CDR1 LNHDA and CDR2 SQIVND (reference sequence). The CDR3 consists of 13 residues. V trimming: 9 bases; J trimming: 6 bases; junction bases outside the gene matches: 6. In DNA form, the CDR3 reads TGTGCCAGCCCGGGACTAGTTCCCGGGGAGCTGTTTTTT. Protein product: CASPGLVPGELFF.

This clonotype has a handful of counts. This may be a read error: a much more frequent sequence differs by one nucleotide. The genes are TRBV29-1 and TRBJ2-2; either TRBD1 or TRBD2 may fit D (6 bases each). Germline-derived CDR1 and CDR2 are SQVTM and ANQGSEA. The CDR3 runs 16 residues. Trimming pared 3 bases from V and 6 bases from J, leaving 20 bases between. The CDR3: CSVDGIEGEVAGELFF. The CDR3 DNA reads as TGCAGCGTTGATGGTATAGAGGGGGAGGTGGCCGGGGAGCTGTTTTTT.